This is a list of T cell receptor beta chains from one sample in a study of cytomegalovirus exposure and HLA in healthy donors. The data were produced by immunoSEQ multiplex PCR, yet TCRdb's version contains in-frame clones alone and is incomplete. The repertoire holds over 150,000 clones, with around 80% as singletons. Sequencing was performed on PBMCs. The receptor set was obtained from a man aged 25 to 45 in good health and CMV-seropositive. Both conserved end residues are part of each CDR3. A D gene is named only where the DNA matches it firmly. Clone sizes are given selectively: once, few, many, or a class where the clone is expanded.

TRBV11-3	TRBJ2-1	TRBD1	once	CASSYRDSRTYNEQFF	TGTGCCAGCAGCTACAGGGACAGCCGAACCTACAATGAGCAGTTCTTC
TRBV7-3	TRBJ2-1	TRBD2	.	CASSLGAGGRNEQFF	TGTGCCAGCAGCTTAGGGGCGGGAGGTAGGAATGAGCAGTTCTTC
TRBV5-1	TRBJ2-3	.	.	CASSPGVSDTQYF	TGCGCCAGCAGCCCGGGGGTCTCAGATACGCAGTATTTT
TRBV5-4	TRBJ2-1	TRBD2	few	CASSFMTSGSPQKVLNEQFF	TGTGCCAGCAGCTTTATGACTAGCGGGAGCCCCCAAAAGGTCCTCAATGAGCAGTTCTTC
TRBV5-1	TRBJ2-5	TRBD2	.	CASSLEGTGGLAGAKTQYF	TGCGCCAGCAGCTTGGAAGGGACAGGGGGACTAGCGGGAGCGAAGACCCAGTACTTC
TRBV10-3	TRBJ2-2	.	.	CAISESDSGANTGELFF	TGTGCCATCAGTGAGTCGGACAGTGGCGCGAACACCGGGGAGCTGTTTTTT
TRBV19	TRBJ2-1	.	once	CASSVWSDEQFF	TGTGCCAGTAGTGTGTGGAGTGATGAGCAGTTCTTC
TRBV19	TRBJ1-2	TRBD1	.	CASSDTRGRDYGYTF	TGTGCCAGTAGCGATACCAGGGGGCGCGACTATGGCTACACCTTC
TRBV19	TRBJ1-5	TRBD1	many	CASSLGTGAGPQHF	TGTGCCAGTAGCCTCGGGACAGGGGCGGGACCCCAGCATTTT
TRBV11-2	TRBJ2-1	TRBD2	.	CASSLERTSGNEQFF	TGTGCCAGCAGCTTAGAACGGACTAGCGGGAATGAGCAGTTCTTC
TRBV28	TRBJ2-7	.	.	CASIQSEGGGYEQYF	TGTGCCAGCATTCAGTCAGAGGGGGGGGGCTACGAGCAGTACTTC
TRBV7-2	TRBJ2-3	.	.	CASSFERATDTQYF	TGTGCCAGCAGCTTCGAGCGGGCCACAGATACGCAGTATTTT
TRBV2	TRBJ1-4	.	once	CASQGQSSNEKLFF	TGTGCCAGCCAAGGACAGTCCTCTAATGAAAAACTGTTTTTT
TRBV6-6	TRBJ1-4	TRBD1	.	CASSWDRNEKLFF	TGTGCCAGCAGTTGGGACAGGAATGAAAAACTGTTTTTT